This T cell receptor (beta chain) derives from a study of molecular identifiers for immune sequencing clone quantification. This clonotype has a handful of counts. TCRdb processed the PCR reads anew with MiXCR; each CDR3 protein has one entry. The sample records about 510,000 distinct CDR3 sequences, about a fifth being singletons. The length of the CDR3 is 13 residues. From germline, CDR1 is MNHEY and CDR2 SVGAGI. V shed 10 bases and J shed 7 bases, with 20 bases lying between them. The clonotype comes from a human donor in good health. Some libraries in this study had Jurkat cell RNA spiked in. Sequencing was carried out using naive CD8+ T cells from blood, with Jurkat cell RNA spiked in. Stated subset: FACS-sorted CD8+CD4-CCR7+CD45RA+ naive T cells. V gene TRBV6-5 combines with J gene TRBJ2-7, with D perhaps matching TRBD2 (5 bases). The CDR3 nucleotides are TGTGCCACCCTTGAGGAGGTTTTGGGTGAGCAGTACTTC. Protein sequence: CATLEEVLGEQYF.